These 29 T cell receptor beta chains were all obtained from the same sample, sequenced in a study of blood T cell repertoires in COVID-19. This table comes from immunoSEQ multiplex PCR, and its TCRdb copy is limited to in-frame clones, with some not included. Of about 64,000 clones in the sample, approximately 91% were seen once. The sample taken for sequencing was peripheral blood. These receptors all come from a human donor in a cohort sampled during active COVID-19.

The gene calls are TRBV24-1 and TRBJ2-1, with 13 positions matching TRBD2. V was pared by 2 bases and J by 8 bases, with 5 bases of the junction left unmatched. The germline V gene encodes CDR1 KGHDR and CDR2 SFDVKD. The CDR3 extends over 16 amino acids. As DNA, the CDR3 is TGTGCCACCAGTGATTGGACTAGCGGGAGTTTCGATGAGCAGTTCTTC. This sequence encodes CATSDWTSGSFDEQFF.

The chain employs TRBV5-8 and TRBJ1-2; 9 positions match TRBD1. Germline assignment: CDR1 SGHTS and CDR2 YDEGEE. J was trimmed by 3 bases and V by 0 bases; bases with no gene match: 9. The CDR3 spans 17 residues. DNA of the CDR3: TGTGCCAGCAGCTTGGTGGTCGGGACAGGGAGTGACTATGGCTACACCTTC. It is translated as CASSLVVGTGSDYGYTF.

The V and J genes are TRBV9 and TRBJ1-6, with 10 nucleotides matching TRBD1. Germline values: CDR1 SGDLS, CDR2 YYNGEE. The CDR3 loop spans 15 amino acids. V gave up 0 bases and J gave up 11 bases; unmatched junction bases: 5. For the CDR3, the DNA is TGTGCCAGCAGCGTAGGGGACAGGGGTTTGGCACCCCTCCACTTT. The encoded protein is CASSVGDRGLAPLHF. The complete variable domain, with remaining parts taken from reference TRBV9 and TRBJ1-6, reads DSGVTQTPKHLITATGQRVTLRCSPRSGDLSVYWYQQSLDQGLQFLIQYYNGEERAKGNILERFSAQQFPDLHSELNLSSLELGDSALYFCASSVGDRGLAPLHFGNGTRLTVT.

The chain uses TRBV19 and TRBJ1-1; D is unresolved. Trimming pared 4 bases from V and 2 bases from J, leaving 11 bases between. CDR3 length: 14 residues. Germline CDR1 reads LNHDA; CDR2 reads SQIVND (reference sequence). The CDR3 sequence is CASSSARLNTEAFF. The CDR3 DNA follows: TGTGCCAGTAGTAGCGCCAGGCTTAACACTGAAGCTTTCTTT.

The chain couples TRBV28 to TRBJ2-1; D ambiguous. V lost 2 bases, J lost 5 bases, and 13 bases lay in between. The CDR3 sequence is 15 residues long. The germline CDR1 and CDR2 sequences are MDHEN and SYDVKM. The CDR3 reads CASSLHLLRDNEQFF. In nucleotides, the CDR3 is TGTGCCAGCAGTTTACACCTCCTACGAGACAATGAGCAGTTCTTC. The full variable domain, in which reference TRBV28 and TRBJ2-1 provide the parts outside the CDR3, is DVKVTQSSRYLVKRTGEKVFLECVQDMDHENMFWYRQDPGLGLRLIYFSYDVKMKEKGDIPEGYSVSREKKERFSLILESASTNQTSMYLCASSLHLLRDNEQFFGPGTRLTVL.

This chain connects TRBV11-2 to TRBJ2-1; 8 bases are a match to TRBD2. V gave up 5 bases and J gave up 5 bases; unmatched junction bases: 8. The CDR3 contains 15 residues. From germline, CDR1 is SGHAT and CDR2 FQNNGV. Here the CDR3 reads CASSHLFGRDNEQFF. The DNA for the CDR3 is TGTGCCAGCAGCCACTTATTCGGGAGGGACAATGAGCAGTTCTTC.

V is TRBV29-1 and J is TRBJ2-5; 7 bases agree with TRBD2. The V segment lost 2 bases and the J segment 5 bases; nucleotides outside the gene matches: 5. This CDR3 is built from 13 residues. The V gene's germline CDR1 is SQVTM and CDR2 ANQGSEA. The CDR3: CSVEWAGAETQYF. DNA for the CDR3: TGCAGCGTTGAATGGGCGGGAGCGGAGACCCAGTACTTC.

This chain connects TRBV28 to TRBJ2-7, with a possible D match to TRBD2 (6 bases). The germline V gene has CDR1 MDHEN and CDR2 SYDVKM. The CDR3 covers 17 residues. The ends were cut back, 1 base at V and 0 bases at J, with 16 bases in the middle. CDR3 in amino acids: CASSLLSSGLVSYEQYF. CDR3 DNA sequence: TGTGCCAGCAGTTTATTGAGTAGCGGCCTAGTCTCCTACGAGCAGTACTTC.

The rearrangement joins TRBV28 to TRBJ2-5; D might be TRBD1 (5 bases). CDR1 and CDR2 (germline): MDHEN, SYDVKM. The CDR3 has 17 amino acids. Between the trimmed V and J ends, which lost 1 base and 5 bases, there was a span of 20 bases. The chain's CDR3 is CASSLSQGLGSWETQYF. The CDR3 DNA is TGTGCCAGCAGTTTATCGCAGGGTTTGGGTAGTTGGGAGACCCAGTACTTC.

CDR3 coding DNA: TGTGCCAGCAGCGCCAGGCAAATGAACACTGAAGCTTTCTTT. Protein sequence: CASSARQMNTEAFF. This chain connects TRBV9 to TRBJ1-1; no reliable D call. This CDR3 spans 14 amino acids. Germline CDR1 SGDLS, CDR2 YYNGEE. With 3 bases removed from V and 0 bases from J, the gap between germline ends came to 9 bases.

The V and J genes are TRBV9 and TRBJ2-1; tentative D call: TRBD2 (5 bases). This CDR3 contains 15 residues. The V and J ends lost 4 bases and 0 bases respectively, with 11 bases between them. Germline lookup yields CDR1 SGDLS and CDR2 YYNGEE. The DNA for the CDR3 is TGTGCCAGCAGCCCGAGCGGCAACTCCTACAATGAGCAGTTCTTC. It codes for CASSPSGNSYNEQFF.

V gene TRBV27 combines with J gene TRBJ1-1, with D possibly matching TRBD1 (6 bases). Germline-derived CDR1 and CDR2 are MNHEY and SMNVEV (reference sequence). The V gene lost 0 bases and the J gene lost 1 base, with 15 bases spanning the gap. The CDR3 is 17 amino acids. The CDR3 loop is CASSLSIKGGKNTEAFF. The CDR3 DNA reads as TGTGCCAGCAGTTTATCGATAAAAGGGGGAAAGAACACTGAAGCTTTCTTT.

The table lists this clone with a count of one. The V call is TRBV24-1, the J call TRBJ2-1; TRBD2 matches 16 bases. The CDR3 totals 17 residues. The germline gives CDR1 KGHDR, CDR2 SFDVKD. Trimming removed 7 bases from V and 3 bases from J; junction bases left unmatched: 5. The CDR3 spells CATSGTSGREFYNEQFF. CDR3 DNA sequence: TGTGCCACCAGCGGGACTAGCGGGAGGGAATTCTACAATGAGCAGTTCTTC.

The V call is TRBV19, the J call TRBJ2-2, with 14 bases fitting TRBD2. J gave up 5 bases and V 5 bases, and 10 bases lay outside the gene matches. Germline CDR1 is LNHDA and CDR2 is SQIVND (reference sequence). This CDR3 is 18 amino acids long. DNA of the CDR3: TGTGCCAGTAGTCCACGACTAGCGGGAGGGCCGGGAACCGGGGAGCTGTTTTTT. It translates to CASSPRLAGGPGTGELFF.

J is TRBJ1-1 and V is TRBV5-1; a possible D gene is TRBD1 (6 bases). The CDR3 length is 16 residues. The germline V gene has CDR1 SGHRS and CDR2 YFSETQ. The V end lost 0 bases, the J end lost 10 bases, and 22 bases lay between the germline ends. The CDR3 DNA follows: TGCGCCAGCAGCTTGGAGAGTTCCAGGGGATTTTGGCGAGCTTTCTTT. Its protein is CASSLESSRGFWRAFF.

The chain has TRBV28 and TRBJ2-3; TRBD1 might be the D (6 bases). The V gene lost 4 bases and the J gene lost 3 bases, with 11 bases spanning the gap. This CDR3 region has 14 residues. The germline V gene has CDR1 MDHEN and CDR2 SYDVKM. In DNA, the CDR3 is TGTGCCAGCAGTTCCCAAACAGGGACAGATACGCAGTATTTT. As protein: CASSSQTGTDTQYF.

On this clone itself: Other DNA sequences in this sample translate to the same CDR3. The chain recombines TRBV6-2 or TRBV6-3 with TRBJ1-1, with D unclear. The V end was cut by 3 bases, the J end by 1 base, with 6 bases between. The CDR3 contains 13 residues. Per germline, CDR1 MNHEY and CDR2 SVGEGT. DNA for the CDR3: TGTGCCAGCAGTTATCGGGGGAACACTGAAGCTTTCTTT. This encodes CASSYRGNTEAFF.

The chain combines TRBV7-2 with TRBJ2-3, with TRBD2 matching over 8 bases. CDR3 length equals 13 residues. V trimming: 10 bases; J trimming: 5 bases; junction bases outside the gene matches: 8. Germline V gives CDR1 SGHTA, CDR2 FQGNSA. The CDR3 loop reads CATGAGVEDTQYF. For the CDR3, the DNA is TGTGCCACCGGAGCGGGAGTTGAAGATACGCAGTATTTT.

The chain couples TRBV7-9 to TRBJ2-3; D is perhaps TRBD2 (5 bases). The germline V gene has CDR1 SEHNR and CDR2 FQNEAQ (reference sequence). The CDR3 consists of 13 residues. The V end was cut by 0 bases, the J end by 7 bases, with 8 bases between. CDR3 residues: CASSLAEAHTQYF. DNA of the CDR3: TGTGCCAGCAGCTTAGCGGAGGCCCATACGCAGTATTTT.

V usage is TRBV11-1 and J usage is TRBJ2-2; D is uncertain. The CDR3 totals 14 residues. The V gene lost 0 bases and the J gene lost 7 bases, with 9 bases spanning the gap. Germline assignment: CDR1 SGHAT and CDR2 FQDESV (reference sequence). CDR3 sequence: CASSLAQAGGELFF. CDR3 in DNA: TGTGCCAGCAGCTTAGCGCAGGCTGGCGGGGAGCTGTTTTTT. The full variable domain, completed using reference TRBV11-1 and TRBJ2-2, is EAEVAQSPRYKITEKSQAVAFWCDPISGHATLYWYRQILGQGPELLVQFQDESVVDDSQLPKDRFSAERLKGVDSTLKIQPAELGDSAMYLCASSLAQAGGELFFGEGSRLTVL.

This clone was seen only a few times. This chain joins TRBV18 and TRBJ2-1; maybe TRBD2 (5 bases). Trimming shortened V by 3 bases and J by 7 bases, and 7 bases separated the two germline ends. The CDR3 runs 12 residues. The germline V gene has CDR1 KGHSH and CDR2 LQKENI. The CDR3 here is CASSPSGNEQFF. CDR3 DNA sequence: TGTGCCAGCTCACCTTCGGGGAATGAGCAGTTCTTC.

The chain uses TRBV21-1 and TRBJ2-7; the D call of TRBD2 is as the table states it, not checked on the DNA. TRBV21-1 is listed as a pseudogene. The length of the CDR3 is 14 residues. CDR3: CASSTHGRIYEQYF. For the CDR3, the DNA is TGTGCCAGCAGCACTCACGGGAGGATCTACGAGCAGTACTTC.

The rearrangement links TRBV10-3 to TRBJ2-1, with 8 bases lining up with TRBD2. V lost 0 bases, J lost 1 base, and 14 bases stayed unmatched. This CDR3 spans 20 amino acids. Germline values: CDR1 ENHRY, CDR2 SYGVKD. DNA for the CDR3: TGTGCCATCAGTGAGTCCGCTAGCGGGTCGCGAAGGGGTTCCTACAATGAGCAGTTCTTC. Translated: CAISESASGSRRGSYNEQFF.

The rearrangement links TRBV29-1 to TRBJ1-2, with 8 bases lining up with TRBD1. J gave up 6 bases and V 7 bases, and 13 bases lay outside the gene matches. CDR1 is SQVTM and CDR2 is ANQGSEA in the germline V gene. This CDR3 contains 14 residues. CDR3 in amino acids: CSGGGTGGGDGYTF. As DNA, the CDR3 is TGCAGCGGCGGTGGGACAGGAGGTGGGGATGGCTACACCTTC.

The V call is TRBV7-9, the J call TRBJ2-4, with 9 bases aligning to TRBD2. V shed 1 base, J shed 0 bases, and the junction held 10 bases outside the gene matches. Germline V gene data show CDR1 as SEHNR and CDR2 as FQNEAQ (reference sequence). The CDR3 length is 19 residues. In DNA, the CDR3 is TGTGCCAGCAGCTTAGTCGTTGGGACTAGCACTAGAGCCAAAAACATTCAGTACTTC. It codes for CASSLVVGTSTRAKNIQYF.

This clone was counted once. This rearrangement joins TRBV6-2 or TRBV6-3 to TRBJ2-2; no definite D call. Germline loops: CDR1 MNHEY, CDR2 SVGEGT. CDR3 length: 12 residues. Trimming cost V 5 bases and J 5 bases, with 6 bases left between them. CDR3 nucleotide sequence: TGTGCCAGCAGTCCCCATACCGGGGAGCTGTTTTTT. This codes for CASSPHTGELFF.

In DNA form, the CDR3 reads TGTGCCAGCAGCTCCAAGATCAGGGCTTTGGAAGCTTTCTTT. Translated, it gives CASSSKIRALEAFF. This chain links TRBV7-2 with TRBJ1-1; a possible D gene is TRBD1 (5 bases). This CDR3 has 14 amino acids. The V end was cut by 4 bases, the J end by 8 bases, with 17 bases between. Germline loops: CDR1 SGHTA, CDR2 FQGNSA.

The V and J genes are TRBV29-1 and TRBJ2-1; TRBD1 agrees at 7 bases. The J segment lost 3 bases and the V segment lost 4 bases, leaving 6 bases of the junction unmatched. In germline, CDR1 is SQVTM, CDR2 ANQGSEA. The CDR3 contains 14 residues. This CDR3 reads CSVGGQRDYNEQFF. DNA of the CDR3: TGCAGCGTTGGGGGACAGAGAGACTACAATGAGCAGTTCTTC.

The rearrangement joins TRBV5-8 to TRBJ1-4, with TRBD1 as a possible D gene (5 bases). The V and J ends lost 4 bases and 0 bases respectively, with 13 bases between them. The CDR3 runs to 16 residues. Per germline, CDR1 SGHTS and CDR2 YDEGEE. As DNA, the CDR3 is TGTGCCAGCAGCCCAAGGGGATCTGCAACTAATGAAAAACTGTTTTTT. Residues: CASSPRGSATNEKLFF.